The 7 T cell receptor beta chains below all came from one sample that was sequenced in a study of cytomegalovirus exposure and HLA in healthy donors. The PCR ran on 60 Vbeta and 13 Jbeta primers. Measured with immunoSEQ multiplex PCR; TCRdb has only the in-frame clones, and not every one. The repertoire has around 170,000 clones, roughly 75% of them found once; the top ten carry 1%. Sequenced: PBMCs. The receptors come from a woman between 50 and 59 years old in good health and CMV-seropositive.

CDR3 nucleotides: TGTGCCAGCGGGGCTAGCGGGAACACCGGGGAGCTGTTTTTT. Amino acid sequence: CASGASGNTGELFF. The V call is TRBV7-2, the J call TRBJ2-2, with 7 positions matching TRBD2. With 8 bases clipped from V and 1 base from J, the junction kept 4 bases outside the gene matches. The CDR3 covers 14 residues. Germline V gene sequence: CDR1 SGHTA, CDR2 FQGNSA.

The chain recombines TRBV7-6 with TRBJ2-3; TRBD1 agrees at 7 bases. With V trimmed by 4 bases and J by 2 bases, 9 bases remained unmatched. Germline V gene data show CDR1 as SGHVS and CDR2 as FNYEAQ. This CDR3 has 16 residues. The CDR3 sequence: CASSSPGGAHTDTQYF. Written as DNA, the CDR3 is TGTGCCAGCAGCTCGCCAGGGGGAGCCCACACAGATACGCAGTATTTT.

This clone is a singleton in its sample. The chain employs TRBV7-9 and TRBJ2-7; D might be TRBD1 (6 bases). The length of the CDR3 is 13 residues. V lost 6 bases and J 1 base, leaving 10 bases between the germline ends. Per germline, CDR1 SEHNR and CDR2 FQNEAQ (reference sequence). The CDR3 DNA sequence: TGTGCCAGCAGGCTACAGGGTTCCTACGAGCAGTACTTC. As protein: CASRLQGSYEQYF. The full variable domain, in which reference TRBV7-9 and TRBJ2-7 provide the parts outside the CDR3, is DTGVSQNPRHKITKRGQNVTFRCDPISEHNRLYWYRQTLGQGPEFLTYFQNEAQLEKSRLLSDRFSAERPKGSFSTLEIQRTEQGDSAMYLCASRLQGSYEQYFGPGTRLTVT.

CDR3 protein: CASSPLKPAAVRGYTF. The CDR3 DNA reads TGTGCCAGCTCACCCCTAAAGCCCGCGGCCGTGCGGGGCTACACCTTC. The chain is built from TRBV18 and TRBJ1-2; no definite D call. The CDR3 loop spans 16 amino acids. V gave up 3 bases and J gave up 8 bases, with 22 bases separating them. Germline V gene data show CDR1 as KGHSH and CDR2 as LQKENI.

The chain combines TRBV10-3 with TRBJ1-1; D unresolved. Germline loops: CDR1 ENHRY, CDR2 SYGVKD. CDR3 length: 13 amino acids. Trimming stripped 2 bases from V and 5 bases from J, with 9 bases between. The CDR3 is CAISERGATEAFF. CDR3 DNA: TGTGCCATCAGTGAGCGGGGTGCGACTGAAGCTTTCTTT.

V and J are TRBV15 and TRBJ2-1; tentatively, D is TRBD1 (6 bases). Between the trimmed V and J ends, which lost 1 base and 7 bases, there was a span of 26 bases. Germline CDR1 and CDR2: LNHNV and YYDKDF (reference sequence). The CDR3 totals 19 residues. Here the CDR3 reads CATSRATPRRGSRANEQFF. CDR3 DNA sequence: TGTGCCACCAGCAGAGCCACACCACGCAGGGGCAGTAGGGCTAATGAGCAGTTCTTC.

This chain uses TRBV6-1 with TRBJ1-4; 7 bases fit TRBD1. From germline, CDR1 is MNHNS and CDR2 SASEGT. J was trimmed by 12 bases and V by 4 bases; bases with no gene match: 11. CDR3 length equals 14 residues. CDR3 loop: CASSVRDRYPQLFF. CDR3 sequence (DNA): TGTGCCAGCAGTGTGCGGGACAGATATCCCCAACTGTTTTTT.